This T cell receptor beta chain was captured by sequencing in a study of CD8+CD57+ T cells in acquired aplastic anemia. Background on the study: Sorted CD4+ and CD8+ cells yielded DNA averaging around 3 ug.

As to this clonotype: What it recognizes is unknown.

Sequencing involved patients with CD8+CD57+ cell expansion previously shown by flow cytometry. Every one of the patients had aplastic anemia (severe, acquired). Profiles of TCR beta VDJ and CDR3 were generated from a genomic DNA template. MiXCR, applied by TCRdb to the reads, yields one record per CDR3 protein. In the table there are about 170,000 distinct CDR3 sequences, roughly 48% of which are singletons. V shed 3 bases and J shed 4 bases, with 10 bases lying between them. The V gene's germline CDR1 is DFQATT and CDR2 SNEGSKA (reference sequence). This CDR3 is 13 amino acids long. The study, taken as a whole, reports: Patients showed no significant difference from controls in CD8+ Simpson's diversity.

The sequenced sample consisted of sorted CD4+, CD8+, or CD8+CD57+ T cells (not recorded which) from PBMCs. This chain joins TRBV20-1 and TRBJ1-5; D is uncertain. The TCR was taken from a human donor with aplastic anemia. In nucleotides, the CDR3 is TGCAGTGCTAGGAGGCAGCTAAATCAGCCCCAGCATTTT. This gives the protein CSARRQLNQPQHF.